Listed here are 19 T cell receptor beta chains from one sample, sequenced in a study of regulatory T cells in long-lasting Graves disease. Sequencing libraries for TCR beta were prepared with iRepertoire HTBI primers and Arm-PCR of CDR3 regions. A single record per CDR3 protein comes from TCRdb applying MiXCR to the multiplex PCR reads. Among around 450,000 distinct CDR3 sequences, about a sixth were seen once, and the ten largest hold 12%. Stated time point: newly diagnosed GD, antithyroid drugs for less than 3 months. The TCR library was prepared using RNA isolated from PBMCs. The data were also submitted as part of a second study, on T cells in Graves' hyperthyroidism and ophthalmopathy.

This specimen was peripheral blood mononuclear cells (PBMCs), taken at new diagnosis, from a patient treated with antithyroid drugs. The receptors were gathered from a man aged 35 to 55 with Graves disease.

This clonotype occurred many times. V is TRBV20-1 and J is TRBJ2-7; 11 bases map to TRBD1. The CDR3 consists of 14 residues. J gave up 3 bases and V 5 bases, and 6 bases lay outside the gene matches. Per germline, CDR1 DFQATT and CDR2 SNEGSKA (reference sequence). As DNA, the CDR3 is TGCAGTGCTCTAACCGGGACAGGGGGCTACGAGCAGTACTTC. Its translation is CSALTGTGGYEQYF.

This sequence joins TRBV5-6 and TRBJ2-4, with a weak D call TRBD1 (6 bases). Germline assignment: CDR1 SGHDT and CDR2 YYEEEE. The CDR3 is 15 residues long. Trimming removed 3 bases at V and 6 bases at J, with 16 bases between. This chain's CDR3 is CASSSQGRWVNIQYF. The DNA for the CDR3 is TGTGCCAGCAGCTCCCAGGGGCGATGGGTAAACATTCAGTACTTC.

The chain links TRBV4-1 to TRBJ1-1; maybe TRBD1 (5 bases). V lost 0 bases, J lost 3 bases, and 8 bases lay in between. The CDR3 loop spans 14 amino acids. CDR1 and CDR2 (germline): MGHRA, YSYEKL. CDR3 region: CASSQDRGDTEAFF. The CDR3, as DNA: TGCGCCAGCAGCCAAGATCGGGGGGACACTGAAGCTTTCTTT.

The chain joins TRBV9 to TRBJ2-7; TRBD2 might be the D (6 bases). V gave up 1 base and J gave up 2 bases, with 13 bases separating them. In germline, CDR1 is SGDLS, CDR2 YYNGEE. The CDR3 totals 15 residues. Here the CDR3 DNA reads TGTGCCAGCAGCGTAACCTCCGGGGGAACCTACGAGCAGTACTTC. Encoded protein: CASSVTSGGTYEQYF.

Ten or more counts support this clonotype. This rearrangement joins TRBV9 to TRBJ1-2; possibly TRBD1 for D (6 bases). This CDR3 spans 13 amino acids. Trimming left V 1 base short and J 8 bases short, with 12 bases between. From germline, CDR1 is SGDLS and CDR2 YYNGEE. This chain's CDR3 is CASSVLQGGGYTF. In DNA, the CDR3 is TGTGCCAGCAGCGTACTACAGGGCGGCGGCTACACCTTC.

The CDR3 here is CASSLPGNSYNEQFF. In DNA form, the CDR3 reads TGTGCCAGCAGTCTACCCGGGAATTCCTACAATGAGCAGTTCTTC. The chain couples TRBV28 to TRBJ2-1; D perhaps matches TRBD2 (5 bases). The CDR3 covers 15 residues. Germline CDR1 is MDHEN and CDR2 is SYDVKM. Trimming stripped 5 bases from V and 1 base from J, with 12 bases between.

This clonotype was counted ten times or more. The rearrangement uses TRBV20-1 and TRBJ2-1; D is perhaps TRBD1 (5 bases). Germline V gene lookup returns CDR1 DFQATT and CDR2 SNEGSKA (reference sequence). Trimming took off 6 bases at V and 0 bases at J, with 18 bases between the two ends. The CDR3 extends over 16 amino acids. The CDR3 spells CSAQRIDRSSYNEQFF. The CDR3, as DNA: TGCAGTGCCCAGCGAATTGACAGAAGCTCCTACAATGAGCAGTTCTTC.

The CDR3 DNA reads TGCGCCAGCAGCTTGGCCCCGGGACTGACTAACGAGCAGTACTTC. This sequence encodes CASSLAPGLTNEQYF. V and J are TRBV5-1 and TRBJ2-7, with a possible D match to TRBD2 (6 bases). This CDR3 is built from 15 residues. V lost 0 bases and J 5 bases, leaving 15 bases between the germline ends. Germline loops: CDR1 SGHRS, CDR2 YFSETQ. Full variable domain (rest looked up from reference TRBV5-1 and TRBJ2-7): KAGVTQTPRYLIKTRGQQVTLSCSPISGHRSVSWYQQTPGQGLQFLFEYFSETQRNKGNFPGRFSGRQFSNSRSEMNVSTLELGDSALYLCASSLAPGLTNEQYFGPGTRLTVT.

This clonotype was detected many times. The chain uses TRBV28 and TRBJ2-7; 12 bases agree with TRBD2. CDR1 is MDHEN and CDR2 is SYDVKM in the germline V gene. This CDR3 contains 13 residues. The V segment lost 8 bases and the J segment 4 bases; nucleotides outside the gene matches: 3. The CDR3, as DNA: TGTGCCAGCGGACTAGCGGGACCTTACGAGCAGTACTTC. Translating gives CASGLAGPYEQYF.

The chain has TRBV6-1 and TRBJ2-3; 8 positions match TRBD2. Germline values: CDR1 MNHNS, CDR2 SASEGT. Trimming at V came to 8 bases and at J to 4 bases, leaving 8 bases not matched to a gene. This CDR3 spans 14 amino acids. This CDR3 is CASQLQRESDTQYF. CDR3 DNA: TGTGCCAGCCAGCTCCAGCGGGAGTCAGATACGCAGTATTTT.

This clonotype came up once. The rearrangement joins TRBV6-9 to TRBJ1-5; possible D gene TRBD1, 6 bases. The V end was cut by 3 bases, the J end by 4 bases, with 13 bases between. Germline V gene sequence: CDR1 MNHGY, CDR2 SVAAGI. This CDR3 has 15 amino acids. The CDR3 region is CASSYINQGNQPQHF. The CDR3, as DNA: TGTGCCAGCAGTTACATAAATCAGGGGAATCAGCCCCAGCATTTT.

A few counts support this clonotype. The gene calls are TRBV20-1 and TRBJ2-1; the match to TRBD2 covers 10 bases. The CDR3 runs to 14 residues. Trimming took 3 bases from V and 9 from J; bases not matched to a gene: 8. Germline-derived CDR1 and CDR2 are DFQATT and SNEGSKA (reference sequence). CDR3: CSARGLAGEGEQFF. As DNA, the CDR3 is TGCAGTGCTAGGGGTCTAGCGGGAGAGGGTGAGCAGTTCTTC.

This clonotype was recorded many times. This sequence joins TRBV10-1 and TRBJ2-3, with no clear D. The CDR3 is made up of 15 amino acids. V was pared by 0 bases and J by 2 bases, with 9 bases between. Germline CDR1 and CDR2: WNHNN and SYGVQD (reference sequence). Here the CDR3 reads CASSESTGHTDTQYF. The CDR3 DNA is TGCGCCAGCAGTGAGTCGACCGGGCACACAGATACGCAGTATTTT.

This clonotype was counted a few times. The CDR3 loop is CASSGRGAVKTDTQYF. The CDR3 DNA reads as TGTGCCAGCAGCGGACGCGGGGCGGTTAAAACAGATACGCAGTATTTT. V gene TRBV9 combines with J gene TRBJ2-3; D may be TRBD2 (6 bases). The germline gives CDR1 SGDLS, CDR2 YYNGEE. The CDR3 totals 16 residues. Trimming removed 3 bases at V and 3 bases at J, with 17 bases between.

This clonotype was detected a few times. This sequence joins TRBV28 and TRBJ2-1; TRBD2 matches at 11 bases. The CDR3 covers 17 residues. Germline loops: CDR1 MDHEN, CDR2 SYDVKM. V lost 3 bases to trimming and J lost 6 bases; unmatched junction nucleotides: 10. CDR3: CASSFAGLSGRANEQFF. In nucleotides, the CDR3 is TGTGCCAGCAGTTTTGCGGGGCTTAGCGGGAGGGCCAATGAGCAGTTCTTC.

On this clonotype itself: A single base separates this from a much larger clone, so it may be a read error. The V call is TRBV7-8, the J call TRBJ2-7, with TRBD2 matching 7 bases. The CDR3 extends over 16 amino acids. Trimming took 5 bases from V and 0 from J; bases not matched to a gene: 10. The germline gives CDR1 SGHVS, CDR2 FQNEAQ. CDR3 amino acids: CASSPLSGQSSYEQYF. For the CDR3, the DNA is TGTGCCAGCAGCCCCCTTAGCGGGCAGAGCTCCTACGAGCAGTACTTC.

The V and J genes are TRBV3-1 and TRBJ2-5, with 7 positions matching TRBD2. This CDR3 contains 15 residues. Germline loops: CDR1 LGHDT, CDR2 YNNKEL (reference sequence). The J segment lost 2 bases and the V segment lost 1 base, leaving 4 bases of the junction unmatched. CDR3 region: CASSQGDYRQETQYF. In DNA form, the CDR3 reads TGTGCCAGCAGCCAAGGGGACTACCGACAAGAGACCCAGTACTTC.

A note on this clonotype: A much larger clone sits a single nucleotide away, making a read error possible. The chain carries TRBV10-3 and TRBJ2-1; the match to TRBD2 covers 11 bases. The CDR3 spans 17 residues. Germline V gives CDR1 ENHRY, CDR2 SYGVKD. In DNA form, the CDR3 reads TGTGCCATCAGTGAGTCCCGTGGTAGCGGGAGGGACAATGAGCGGTTCTTC. Translated: CAISESRGSGRDNERFF.

In this sample, this clonotype turned up many times. The chain employs TRBV10-3 and TRBJ2-7, with D perhaps TRBD1 (6 bases). V was trimmed by 4 bases and J by 5 bases, leaving 12 bases between them. CDR1 and CDR2 (germline): ENHRY, SYGVKD. This CDR3 region has 13 residues. The CDR3 here is CAISVGQGDEQYF. In DNA form, the CDR3 reads TGTGCCATCAGTGTGGGACAAGGCGACGAGCAGTACTTC.